This entry concerns a single T cell receptor (beta chain). Its antigen is still unknown. The CDR3 has 14 amino acids. CDR1 and CDR2 (germline): GTSNPN, SVGIG (reference sequence). V was clipped by 3 bases and J by 10 bases, with 18 bases between them. This sample is part of a study of T cell responses to AZD1222 COVID-19 vaccine. Whole-study results and caveats: At baseline, just five to seven AZD1222 recipients tested seropositive. White British donors predominated, females outnumbered males, and clonal diversity was possibly underestimated.

The table came from immunoSEQ multiplex PCR; TCRdb's copy has only in-frame clones and leaves some out. The sample lists about 120,000 clones, about 89% occurring once. The clonotype originates from an adult in good health. The specimen comprised peripheral blood, sampled on day 0 of AZD1222 vaccination. This rearrangement joins TRBV30 to TRBJ1-4; no definite D call. The CDR3: CAWSRIATRGKLFF. The CDR3 bases are TGTGCCTGGAGCCGGATTGCCACCAGAGGAAAACTGTTTTTT.